The entry that follows covers one TCR beta chain sequence. Then a second PCR, running about 7 to 11 cycles, was carried out with a sample-barcoded 5' primer and a J-beta primer mix. TCRdb reprocessed the 5' RACE reads via MiXCR and lists one record per CDR3 protein. The sample lists fewer than 2,000,000 distinct CDR3 sequences; around 40% were seen once. This entry comes from a study of blood T cells in healthy people across ages. Study-level background: About one barcoded TCR beta cDNA was captured per two T cells.

This CDR3 comprises 12 residues. Trimming took 8 bases from V and 5 from J; bases not matched to a gene: 4. The germline V gene has CDR1 SGHTA and CDR2 FQGNSA. Sequences were obtained from blood. This clonotype was obtained from a human donor in good health. This rearrangement joins TRBV7-2 to TRBJ2-3; TRBD2 aligns across 7 bases. The CDR3 reads CASGLVIDTQYF. CDR3 nucleotides: TGTGCCAGCGGACTAGTCATAGATACGCAGTATTTT.